The clone carrying this TCR beta chain was counted a few times. Its antigen is not known. The sample is drawn from a study of T cells after yellow fever vaccination. Findings and limits, study-wide: A secondary response was less intense yet reached its peak sooner, at day 5 versus 15. FACS-sorted repertoires could contain abundant clonotypes contaminating from the bulk population. The appearance of a small share of clonotypes in both CD4 and CD8 compartments was observed.

V lost 2 bases, J lost 7 bases, and 16 bases lay in between. The CDR3 covers 15 residues. Germline V gene lookup returns CDR1 KGHDR and CDR2 SFDVKD. 5'RACE template switching added a universal primer site and UMIs to TCR cDNA. MiXCR, run by TCRdb on the 5' RACE reads, gives a single entry per CDR3 protein. The table has some 560,000 distinct CDR3 sequences, about a sixth seen once. V usage is TRBV24-1 and J usage is TRBJ1-2, with D uncertain. The sample in question was PBMCs, obtained around 5 days after the first yellow fever vaccination. This TCR was sampled from a man in his late teens or twenties who received the YFV17D yellow fever vaccine. In DNA form, the CDR3 reads TGTGCCACCAGTGATTCCTCCGGGATCCCGGGTGGCTACACCTTC. This translates into CATSDSSGIPGGYTF.